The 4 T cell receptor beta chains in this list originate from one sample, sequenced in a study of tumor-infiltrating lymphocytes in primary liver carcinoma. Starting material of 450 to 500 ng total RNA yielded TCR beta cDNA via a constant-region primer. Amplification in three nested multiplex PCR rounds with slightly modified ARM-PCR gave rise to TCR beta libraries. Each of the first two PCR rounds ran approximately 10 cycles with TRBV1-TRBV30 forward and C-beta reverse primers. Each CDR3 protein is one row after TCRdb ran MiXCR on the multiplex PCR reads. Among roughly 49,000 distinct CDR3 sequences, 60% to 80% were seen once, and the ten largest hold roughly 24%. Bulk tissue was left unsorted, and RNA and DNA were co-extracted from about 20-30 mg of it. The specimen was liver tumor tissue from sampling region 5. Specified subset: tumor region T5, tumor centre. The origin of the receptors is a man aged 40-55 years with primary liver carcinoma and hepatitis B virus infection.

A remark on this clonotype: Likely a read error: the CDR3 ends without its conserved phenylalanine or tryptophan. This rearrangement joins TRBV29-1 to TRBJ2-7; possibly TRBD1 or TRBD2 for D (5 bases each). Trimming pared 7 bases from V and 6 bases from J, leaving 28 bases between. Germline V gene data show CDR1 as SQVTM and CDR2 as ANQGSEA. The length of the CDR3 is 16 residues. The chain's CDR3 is CSAMTSGTGTPSEQYP. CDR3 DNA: TGCAGCGCCATGACATCTGGGACCGGCACTCCCTCCGAGCAGTACCCC.

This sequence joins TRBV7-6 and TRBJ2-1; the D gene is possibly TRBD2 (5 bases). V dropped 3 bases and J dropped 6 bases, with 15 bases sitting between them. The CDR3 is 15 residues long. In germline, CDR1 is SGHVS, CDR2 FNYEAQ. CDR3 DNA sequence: TGTGCCAGCAGCTTCGACTACCTCAGTCGCAATGAGCAGTTCTTC. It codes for CASSFDYLSRNEQFF.

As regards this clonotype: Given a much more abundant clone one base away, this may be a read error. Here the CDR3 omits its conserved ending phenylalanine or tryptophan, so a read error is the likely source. For the CDR3, the DNA is TGTGCCACCAGTGAGGGGGGACTAGCGGGAGTCGAGACCCAGTACTTA. Translation: CATSEGGLAGVETQYL. The chain uses TRBV24-1 and TRBJ2-5; TRBD2 agrees at 14 bases. Germline CDR1 and CDR2: KGHDR and SFDVKD. V lost 4 bases to trimming and J lost 5 bases; unmatched junction nucleotides: 5. CDR3 length: 16 amino acids.

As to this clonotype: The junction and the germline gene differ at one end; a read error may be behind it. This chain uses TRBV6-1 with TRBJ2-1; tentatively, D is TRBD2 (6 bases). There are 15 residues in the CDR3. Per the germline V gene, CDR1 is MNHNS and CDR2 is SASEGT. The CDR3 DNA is TGTGCCAGCAGTGAAGAAGTGGGAGGTTACAATGGGCAGTTCTTC. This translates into CASSEEVGGYNGQFF.